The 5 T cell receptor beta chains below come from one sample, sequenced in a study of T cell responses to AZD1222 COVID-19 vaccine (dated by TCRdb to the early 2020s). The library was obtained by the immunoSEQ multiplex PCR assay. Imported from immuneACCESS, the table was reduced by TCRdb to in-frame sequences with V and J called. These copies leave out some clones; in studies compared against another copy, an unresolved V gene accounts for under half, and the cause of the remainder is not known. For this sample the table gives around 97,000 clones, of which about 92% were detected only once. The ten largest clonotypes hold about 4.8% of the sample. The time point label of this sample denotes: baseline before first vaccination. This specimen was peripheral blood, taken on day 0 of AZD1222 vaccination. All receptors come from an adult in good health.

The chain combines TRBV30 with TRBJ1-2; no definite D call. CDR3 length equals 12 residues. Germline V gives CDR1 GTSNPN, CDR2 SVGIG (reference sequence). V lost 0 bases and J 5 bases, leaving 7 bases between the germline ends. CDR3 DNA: TGTGCCTGGAGTGTACCCGGGTATGGCTACACCTTC. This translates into CAWSVPGYGYTF.

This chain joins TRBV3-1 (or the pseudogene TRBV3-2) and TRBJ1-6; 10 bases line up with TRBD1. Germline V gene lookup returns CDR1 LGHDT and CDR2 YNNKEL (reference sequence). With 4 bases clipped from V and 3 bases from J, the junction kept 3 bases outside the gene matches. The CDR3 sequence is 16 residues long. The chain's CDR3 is CASSPDRGVYNSPLHF. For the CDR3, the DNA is TGTGCCAGCAGCCCGGACAGGGGGGTCTATAATTCACCCCTCCACTTT.

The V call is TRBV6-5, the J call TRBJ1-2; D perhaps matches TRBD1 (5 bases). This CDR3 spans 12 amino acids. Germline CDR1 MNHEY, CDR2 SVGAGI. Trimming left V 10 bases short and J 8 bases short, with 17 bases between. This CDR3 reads CAIVGQGGGYTF. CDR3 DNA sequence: TGTGCCATTGTGGGGCAGGGAGGAGGCTACACCTTC.

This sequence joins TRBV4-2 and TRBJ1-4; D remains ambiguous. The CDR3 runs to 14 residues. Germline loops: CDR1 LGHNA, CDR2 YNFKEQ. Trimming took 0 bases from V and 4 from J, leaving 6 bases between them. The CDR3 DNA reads TGTGCCAGCAGCCAAGAGGCCAGTAATGAAAAACTGTTTTTT. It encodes CASSQEASNEKLFF.

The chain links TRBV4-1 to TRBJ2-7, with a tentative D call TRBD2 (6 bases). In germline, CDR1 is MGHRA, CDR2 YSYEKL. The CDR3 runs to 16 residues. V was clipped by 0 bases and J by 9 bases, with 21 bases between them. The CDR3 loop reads CASSQDFRRGLPVQYF. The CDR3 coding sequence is TGCGCCAGCAGCCAAGATTTTCGGCGGGGACTTCCGGTGCAGTACTTC.